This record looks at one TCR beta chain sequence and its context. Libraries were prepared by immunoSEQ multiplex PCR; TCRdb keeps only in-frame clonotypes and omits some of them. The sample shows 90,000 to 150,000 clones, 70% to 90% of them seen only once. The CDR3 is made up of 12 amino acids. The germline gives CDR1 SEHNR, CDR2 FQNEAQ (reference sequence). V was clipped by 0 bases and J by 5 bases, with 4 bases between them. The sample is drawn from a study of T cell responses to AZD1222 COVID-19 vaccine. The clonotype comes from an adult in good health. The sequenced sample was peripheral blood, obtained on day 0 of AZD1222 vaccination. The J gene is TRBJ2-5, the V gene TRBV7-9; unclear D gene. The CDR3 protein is CASSLASETQYF. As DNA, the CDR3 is TGTGCCAGCAGCTTAGCGAGTGAGACCCAGTACTTC. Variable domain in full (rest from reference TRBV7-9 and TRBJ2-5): DTGVSQNPRHKITKRGQNVTFRCDPISEHNRLYWYRQTLGQGPEFLTYFQNEAQLEKSRLLSDRFSAERPKGSFSTLEIQRTEQGDSAMYLCASSLASETQYFGPGTRLLVL.